The 2 T cell receptor beta chains below all came from one sample that was sequenced in a study of blood T cell repertoires in COVID-19. Generated by immunoSEQ multiplex PCR, the TCRdb table keeps only in-frame clones and is missing some. The repertoire holds 80,000 or so clones, with roughly four fifths as singletons. The source material was peripheral blood. The receptors shown here come from a woman in her 70s with acute or convalescent COVID-19.

The rearrangement links TRBV7-3 to TRBJ2-1; D may be TRBD2 (6 bases). Trimming took off 5 bases at V and 7 bases at J, with 18 bases between the two ends. In germline, CDR1 is SGHTA, CDR2 FQGTGA. The CDR3 sequence is 15 residues long. The CDR3 protein is CASSPSLGRQNEQFF. The CDR3 DNA reads as TGTGCCAGCAGCCCGTCTCTCGGGAGACAGAATGAGCAGTTCTTC.

The J gene is TRBJ2-2, the V gene TRBV6-4, with 15 bases that match TRBD2. This CDR3 has 17 residues. Per the germline V gene, CDR1 is MRHNA and CDR2 is SNTAGT. V was pared by 9 bases and J by 6 bases, with 11 bases of the junction left unmatched. CDR3 sequence: CARLWTSGRVRAGELFF. The CDR3 DNA reads TGTGCCAGGCTATGGACTAGCGGGAGGGTAAGGGCCGGGGAGCTGTTTTTT.